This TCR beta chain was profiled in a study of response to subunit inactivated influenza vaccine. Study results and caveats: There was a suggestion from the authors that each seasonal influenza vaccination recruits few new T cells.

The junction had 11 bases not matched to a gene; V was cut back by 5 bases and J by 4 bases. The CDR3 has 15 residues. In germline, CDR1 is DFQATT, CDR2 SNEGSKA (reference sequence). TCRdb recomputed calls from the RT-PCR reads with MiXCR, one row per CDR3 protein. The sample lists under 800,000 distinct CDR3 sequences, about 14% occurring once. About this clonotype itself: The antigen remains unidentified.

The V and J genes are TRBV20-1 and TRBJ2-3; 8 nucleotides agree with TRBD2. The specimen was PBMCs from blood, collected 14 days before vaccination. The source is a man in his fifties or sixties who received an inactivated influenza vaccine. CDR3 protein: CSAEPGTRASDTQYF. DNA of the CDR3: TGCAGTGCTGAGCCCGGGACTAGGGCTTCAGATACGCAGTATTTT.